This passage covers 32 T cell receptor beta chains from one sample sequenced in a study of blood T cells in healthy people across ages. A J-beta primer mix and a sample-barcoded 5' primer were used in a second PCR of about 7 to 12 cycles. TCRdb reprocessed the 5' RACE reads with MiXCR, giving one entry per CDR3 protein. Found here are hundreds of thousands of distinct CDR3 sequences, roughly three fifths of them singletons; the top ten hold under 30%. The sequencing input was blood. Receptor source: a man aged 35-49 years in good health.

This clonotype was detected only a few times. J is TRBJ2-7 and V is TRBV5-1; no firm D call. CDR3 size: 15 residues. Trimming left V 0 bases short and J 2 bases short, with 12 bases between. Germline values: CDR1 SGHRS, CDR2 YFSETQ. As DNA, the CDR3 is TGCGCCAGCAGCTTGGTCGATCTAGTAACCTACGAGCAGTACTTC. This encodes CASSLVDLVTYEQYF.

The chain couples TRBV28 to TRBJ1-5, with D perhaps matching TRBD1 (6 bases). From germline, CDR1 is MDHEN and CDR2 SYDVKM. V lost 6 bases, J lost 6 bases, and 12 bases lay in between. The CDR3 is 13 amino acids. CDR3 sequence reads: CASRDRDTQPQHF. CDR3 coding DNA: TGTGCCAGCAGAGACCGGGACACTCAGCCCCAGCATTTT.

This clonotype was detected a few times. The chain couples TRBV7-3 to TRBJ2-3, with a possible D match to TRBD1 (8 bases). CDR1 and CDR2 (germline): SGHTA, FQGTGA. Trimming stripped 5 bases from V and 0 bases from J, with 21 bases between. This CDR3 is built from 18 residues. CDR3 residues: CASSPQGASGTSTDTQYF. The CDR3 DNA sequence: TGTGCCAGCAGCCCTCAGGGGGCTAGCGGTACTAGCACAGATACGCAGTATTTT.

The V call is TRBV29-1, the J call TRBJ2-2; TRBD2 matches 9 bases. V gave up 6 bases and J gave up 4 bases; unmatched junction bases: 12. Germline V lookup: CDR1 SQVTM, CDR2 ANQGSEA. The CDR3 has 16 residues. The CDR3 DNA reads as TGCAGCGTCGGAGGGGGTTTAGCGGGAGTCACCGGGGAGCTGTTTTTT. As protein: CSVGGGLAGVTGELFF.

The V and J genes are TRBV12-3 or TRBV12-4 and TRBJ2-2; tentative D call: TRBD1 (5 bases). This CDR3 spans 13 amino acids. Trimming shortened V by 7 bases and J by 5 bases, and 11 bases separated the two germline ends. The CDR3 spells CASTRQLTGELFF. The CDR3 DNA is TGTGCCAGCACGAGACAGTTAACCGGGGAGCTGTTTTTT.

The chain recombines TRBV20-1 with TRBJ2-1; 8 bases are shared with TRBD2. Per the germline V gene, CDR1 is DFQATT and CDR2 is SNEGSKA (reference sequence). V lost 6 bases, J lost 6 bases, and 16 bases stayed unmatched. The CDR3 sequence is 16 residues long. In DNA form, the CDR3 reads TGCAGTGCCCATATACCGGGACTAGGCCTCGTCAATGAGCAGTTCTTC. This gives the protein CSAHIPGLGLVNEQFF.

A few counts support this clonotype. The chain uses TRBV20-1 and TRBJ2-5; D perhaps matches TRBD2 (7 bases). The CDR3 length is 15 residues. Trimming cost V 5 bases and J 3 bases, with 19 bases left between them. The germline CDR1 and CDR2 sequences are DFQATT and SNEGSKA (reference sequence). As DNA, the CDR3 is TGCAGTGCTCGATACTCCCTAGGGGGGGAAGAGACCCAGTACTTC. This gives the protein CSARYSLGGEETQYF.

V usage is TRBV10-3 and J usage is TRBJ2-2, with 8 positions matching TRBD1. The CDR3 loop spans 16 amino acids. Looked up from germline, CDR1 is ENHRY and CDR2 is SYGVKD. Germline trimming cut 6 bases from V and 3 bases from J; bases unmatched to any gene: 9. In DNA form, the CDR3 reads TGTGCCATCAGGATGGGCGTGACAGGGGACACCGGGGAGCTGTTTTTT. Translated, it gives CAIRMGVTGDTGELFF.

This clonotype has just a few counts. J is TRBJ2-7 and V is TRBV5-1; D is undetermined. The CDR3 totals 14 residues. CDR1 is SGHRS and CDR2 is YFSETQ in the germline V gene. V lost 2 bases to trimming and J lost 0 bases, with 9 bases between them. CDR3 region: CASSLGRNSYEQYF. The CDR3 nucleotides read TGCGCCAGCAGCTTAGGACGGAACTCCTACGAGCAGTACTTC.

V and J are TRBV7-9 and TRBJ1-2, with D possibly TRBD1 on 5 matching bases. The V gene's germline CDR1 is SEHNR and CDR2 FQNEAQ (reference sequence). V dropped 4 bases and J dropped 1 base, with 10 bases sitting between them. The CDR3 runs to 14 residues. The CDR3 here is CASSSVGGNYGYTF. CDR3 sequence (DNA): TGTGCCAGCAGCTCCGTCGGGGGTAACTATGGCTACACCTTC.

A few counts support this clonotype. The chain couples TRBV20-1 to TRBJ2-7; 7 bases align to TRBD1. The CDR3 loop spans 16 amino acids. Germline lookup yields CDR1 DFQATT and CDR2 SNEGSKA (reference sequence). The junction had 14 bases not matched to a gene; V was cut back by 6 bases and J by 0 bases. CDR3 region: CSATEPTGIRSYEQYF. The CDR3 region has the DNA TGCAGTGCCACGGAACCGACAGGGATTCGCTCCTACGAGCAGTACTTC.

The V and J genes are TRBV7-3 and TRBJ2-3; maybe TRBD1 (6 bases). The CDR3 is 17 amino acids. Deletions cut 5 bases from V and 2 bases from J, with 20 bases between. Germline values: CDR1 SGHTA, CDR2 FQGTGA. Written as DNA, the CDR3 is TGTGCCAGCAGCCCCCAGGACAGCCGTGCCCTCACAGATACGCAGTATTTT. Encoded protein: CASSPQDSRALTDTQYF.

This clonotype was seen a handful of times. The V gene is TRBV9, the J gene TRBJ2-4; 10 positions match TRBD1. The end of the DNA aligns better with TRBJ2-7, so the J call may be wrong. CDR3 size: 15 residues. Germline V gives CDR1 SGDLS, CDR2 YYNGEE. CDR3 sequence: CASSAYGTGDVEQYF. CDR3 sequence (DNA): TGTGCCAGCAGCGCGTACGGGACAGGGGATGTCGAGCAGTACTTC.

This clonotype was seen only a few times. The chain links TRBV20-1 to TRBJ1-6; possible D gene TRBD1, 5 bases. Trimming stripped 1 base from V and 7 bases from J, with 14 bases between. The CDR3 has 15 residues. Germline V gives CDR1 DFQATT, CDR2 SNEGSKA (reference sequence). DNA for the CDR3: TGCAGTGCTAGAGCATCCACTGAGGGGAATTCACCCCTCCACTTT. As protein: CSARASTEGNSPLHF.

The V gene is TRBV4-3, the J gene TRBJ1-1, with D possibly matching TRBD1 (6 bases). There are 14 residues in the CDR3. CDR1 LGHNA and CDR2 YSLEER come from the germline V gene. V was cut by 0 bases and J by 5 bases, with 10 bases left in between. CDR3 protein: CASSQEDRRTEAFF. In DNA form, the CDR3 reads TGCGCCAGCAGCCAAGAAGACAGGAGGACTGAAGCTTTCTTT.

CDR3 sequence (DNA): TGTGCCAGCAGTTTATCCGTCAATTACGAGCAGTACTTC. This gives the protein CASSLSVNYEQYF. The V call is TRBV28, the J call TRBJ2-7; D gene uncertain. Looked up from germline, CDR1 is MDHEN and CDR2 is SYDVKM. The V end lost 1 base, the J end lost 4 bases, and 8 bases lay between the germline ends. The CDR3 is 13 amino acids.

J is TRBJ1-2 and V is TRBV10-3, with D perhaps TRBD1 (5 bases). V was cut by 0 bases and J by 6 bases, with 8 bases left in between. CDR3 size: 13 residues. The germline V gene encodes CDR1 ENHRY and CDR2 SYGVKD. CDR3 bases: TGTGCCATCAGTGAGTCCCGGGGCCATGGCTACACCTTC. It specifies CAISESRGHGYTF.

This clonotype appeared a few times. The CDR3, as DNA: TGTGCCATCAGGGATTCCAGCTACGAGCAGTACTTC. It specifies CAIRDSSYEQYF. The gene calls are TRBV10-3 and TRBJ2-7; no clear D gene. Germline V gene data show CDR1 as ENHRY and CDR2 as SYGVKD. V dropped 6 bases and J dropped 3 bases, with 9 bases sitting between them. The CDR3 has 12 residues.

This chain connects TRBV6-2 or TRBV6-3 to TRBJ2-1, with no clear D. This CDR3 has 14 residues. Germline loops: CDR1 MNHEY, CDR2 SVGEGT. V lost 7 bases and J lost 5, with 15 bases in between. Here the CDR3 reads CASKEGSRNNEQFF. The CDR3 DNA sequence: TGTGCCAGCAAGGAAGGTAGCCGCAACAATGAGCAGTTCTTC.

V and J are TRBV6-2 or TRBV6-3 and TRBJ2-1; 9 bases match TRBD2. This CDR3 is built from 15 residues. Germline CDR1 and CDR2: MNHEY and SVGEGT. V shed 2 bases and J 4 bases; nucleotides not matched to a gene: 3. CDR3 loop: CASSYRREGYNEQFF. In DNA form, the CDR3 reads TGTGCCAGCAGTTACCGGCGGGAGGGATACAATGAGCAGTTCTTC.

This clonotype was observed a few times. V gene TRBV5-1 combines with J gene TRBJ1-6; 7 bases line up with TRBD1. Trimming cost V 3 bases and J 3 bases; bases outside gene matches: 3. CDR1 and CDR2 from the germline V gene are SGHRS and YFSETQ. The CDR3 sequence is 15 residues long. CDR3 amino acids: CASSSGTDYNSPLHF. The CDR3 DNA sequence: TGCGCCAGCAGCTCCGGGACAGACTATAATTCACCCCTCCACTTT. Based on the CDR3 plus reference TRBV5-1 and TRBJ1-6, the full variable domain is KAGVTQTPRYLIKTRGQQVTLSCSPISGHRSVSWYQQTPGQGLQFLFEYFSETQRNKGNFPGRFSGRQFSNSRSEMNVSTLELGDSALYLCASSSGTDYNSPLHFGNGTRLTVT.

The chain links TRBV27 to TRBJ1-6; TRBD1 agrees at 8 bases. The CDR3 covers 15 residues. With V trimmed by 5 bases and J by 7 bases, 7 bases remained unmatched. The germline V gene encodes CDR1 MNHEY and CDR2 SMNVEV (reference sequence). CDR3 sequence (DNA): TGTGCCAGCAGTGTACAGGGGGTAGCCAATTCACCCCTCCACTTT. This translates into CASSVQGVANSPLHF.

The chain couples TRBV28 to TRBJ2-7, with D perhaps given as TRBD1 or TRBD2 (5 bases each). The CDR3 consists of 12 residues. The V end lost 6 bases, the J end lost 10 bases, and 16 bases lay between the germline ends. From germline, CDR1 is MDHEN and CDR2 SYDVKM. The CDR3 protein is CASSLTRGTQYF. The CDR3 DNA reads as TGTGCCAGCAGCCTTACCCGGGGCACCCAGTACTTC.

The rearrangement joins TRBV20-1 to TRBJ1-2, with D uncertain. The CDR3 has 13 amino acids. The V and J ends lost 0 bases and 8 bases respectively, with 13 bases between them. Per the germline V gene, CDR1 is DFQATT and CDR2 is SNEGSKA (reference sequence). The CDR3 spells CSARDLLGYGYTF. The CDR3 nucleotides are TGCAGTGCTAGAGATTTGTTGGGCTACGGCTACACCTTC.

This chain links TRBV20-1 with TRBJ2-7, with D possibly matching TRBD1 (6 bases). Germline CDR1 DFQATT, CDR2 SNEGSKA (reference sequence). This CDR3 is 13 amino acids long. V lost 5 bases and J 0 bases, leaving 11 bases between the germline ends. In DNA, the CDR3 is TGCAGTGCTTATACAGGGAGCTCCTACGAGCAGTACTTC. Protein product: CSAYTGSSYEQYF.

This clonotype was seen a few times. The chain couples TRBV27 to TRBJ2-3, with D perhaps TRBD2 (6 bases). Germline V gene data show CDR1 as MNHEY and CDR2 as SMNVEV (reference sequence). V lost 1 base and J lost 2, with 16 bases in between. The CDR3 is made up of 17 amino acids. CDR3 residues: CASSLYQTSIDTDTQYF. The CDR3 DNA is TGTGCCAGCAGTTTATACCAGACTAGTATTGACACAGATACGCAGTATTTT.

This chain links TRBV10-3 with TRBJ2-7; 8 bases map to TRBD2. Unmatched junction bases numbered 4, after V lost 6 bases and J lost 3 bases. Germline CDR1 and CDR2: ENHRY and SYGVKD. CDR3 size: 13 residues. The CDR3 spells CAISTSGYYEQYF. CDR3 in DNA: TGTGCCATCAGCACTAGCGGATACTACGAGCAGTACTTC.

The CDR3 here is CASSLFRLGSSYEQYF. CDR3 coding DNA: TGTGCCAGCAGTTTATTTCGACTGGGGAGCTCCTACGAGCAGTACTTC. This chain links TRBV28 with TRBJ2-7; D is possibly TRBD2 (5 bases). The ends were cut back, 1 base at V and 0 bases at J, with 13 bases in the middle. This CDR3 has 16 amino acids. Germline CDR1 MDHEN, CDR2 SYDVKM.

This sequence joins TRBV20-1 and TRBJ2-1; D is ambiguous. The J call may be mistaken, given a closer DNA end match to TRBJ2-7. This CDR3 is 14 amino acids long. Germline CDR1 reads DFQATT; CDR2 reads SNEGSKA (reference sequence). CDR3 loop: CSAKDWSSYNEQYF. The CDR3 nucleotides read TGCAGTGCCAAAGACTGGAGCTCCTACAATGAGCAGTACTTC.

This chain uses TRBV6-5 with TRBJ1-4; D gene unclear. The ends were cut back, 6 bases at V and 0 bases at J, with 14 bases in the middle. The length of the CDR3 is 16 residues. Germline CDR1 MNHEY, CDR2 SVGAGI. CDR3 DNA: TGTGCCAGCAGGTCGCCGGGCGACCCAACTAATGAAAAACTGTTTTTT. Its translation: CASRSPGDPTNEKLFF.

The sample holds a few counts of this clonotype. The rearrangement joins TRBV5-5 to TRBJ2-7; D may be TRBD1 (5 bases). Between the trimmed V and J ends, which lost 1 base and 5 bases, there was a span of 16 bases. The CDR3 is made up of 15 amino acids. The germline V gene encodes CDR1 SGHKS and CDR2 YYEKEE (reference sequence). CDR3 residues: CASSLFRAAAHEQYF. DNA of the CDR3: TGTGCCAGCAGCTTGTTCAGGGCCGCGGCCCACGAGCAGTACTTC.

The chain employs TRBV6-8 and TRBJ2-1, with 8 bases aligning to TRBD2. Unmatched junction bases numbered 9, after V lost 2 bases and J lost 6 bases. The CDR3 runs to 16 residues. CDR1 MNHGY and CDR2 SAAAGT come from the germline V gene. In DNA form, the CDR3 reads TGTGCCAGCAGTTACCCCGGGACTAGGGTTCGCAATGAGCAGTTCTTC. Protein product: CASSYPGTRVRNEQFF.